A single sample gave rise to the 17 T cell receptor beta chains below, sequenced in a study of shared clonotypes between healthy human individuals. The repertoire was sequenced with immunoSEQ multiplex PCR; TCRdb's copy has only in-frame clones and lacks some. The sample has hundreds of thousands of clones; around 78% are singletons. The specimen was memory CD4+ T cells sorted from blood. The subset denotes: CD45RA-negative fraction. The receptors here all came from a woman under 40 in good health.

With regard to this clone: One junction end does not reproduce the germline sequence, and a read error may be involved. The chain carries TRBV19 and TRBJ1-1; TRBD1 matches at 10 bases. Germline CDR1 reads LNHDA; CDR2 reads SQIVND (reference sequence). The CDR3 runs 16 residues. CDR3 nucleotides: TGTGCCAGTAGTCTGATACCGGGACAGGGGAACGCTGAAGCTTTCTTT. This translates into CASSLIPGQGNAEAFF.

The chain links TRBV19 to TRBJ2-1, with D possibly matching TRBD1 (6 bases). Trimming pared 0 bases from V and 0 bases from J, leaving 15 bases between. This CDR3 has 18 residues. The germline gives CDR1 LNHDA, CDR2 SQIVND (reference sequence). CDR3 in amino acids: CASSIELIGTTSYNEQFF. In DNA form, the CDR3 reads TGTGCCAGTAGTATAGAACTGATAGGGACAACCTCCTACAATGAGCAGTTCTTC.

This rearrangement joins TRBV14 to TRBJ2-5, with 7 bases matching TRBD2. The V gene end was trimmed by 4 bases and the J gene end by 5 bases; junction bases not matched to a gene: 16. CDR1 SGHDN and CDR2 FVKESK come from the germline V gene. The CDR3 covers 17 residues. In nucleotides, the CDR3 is TGTGCCAGCAGCCGCAGGAGGGGAGGGAGACTGGGGGAGACCCAGTACTTC. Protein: CASSRRRGGRLGETQYF.

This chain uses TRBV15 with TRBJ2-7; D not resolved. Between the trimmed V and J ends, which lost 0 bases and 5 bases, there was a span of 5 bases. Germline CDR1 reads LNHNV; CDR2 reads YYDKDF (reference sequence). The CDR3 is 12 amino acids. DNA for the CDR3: TGTGCCACCAGCAGAGATTCCGACGAGCAGTACTTC. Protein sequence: CATSRDSDEQYF. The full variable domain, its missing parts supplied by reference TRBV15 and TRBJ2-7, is DAMVIQNPRYQVTQFGKPVTLSCSQTLNHNVMYWYQQKSSQAPKLLFHYYDKDFNNEADTPDNFQSRRPNTSFCFLDIRSPGLGDTAMYLCATSRDSDEQYFGPGTRLTVT.

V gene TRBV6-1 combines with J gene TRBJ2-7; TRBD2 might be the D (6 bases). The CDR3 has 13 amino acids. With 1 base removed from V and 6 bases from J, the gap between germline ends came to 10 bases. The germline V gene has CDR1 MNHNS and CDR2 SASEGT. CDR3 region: CASSEVEGLEQYF. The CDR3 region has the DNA TGTGCCAGCAGTGAAGTAGAGGGACTCGAGCAGTACTTC.

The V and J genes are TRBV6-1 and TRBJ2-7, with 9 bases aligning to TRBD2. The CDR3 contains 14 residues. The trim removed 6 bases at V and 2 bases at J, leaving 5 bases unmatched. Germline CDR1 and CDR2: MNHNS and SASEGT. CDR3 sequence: CASSVTSGPYEQYF. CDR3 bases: TGTGCCAGCAGCGTGACTAGCGGCCCCTACGAGCAGTACTTC.

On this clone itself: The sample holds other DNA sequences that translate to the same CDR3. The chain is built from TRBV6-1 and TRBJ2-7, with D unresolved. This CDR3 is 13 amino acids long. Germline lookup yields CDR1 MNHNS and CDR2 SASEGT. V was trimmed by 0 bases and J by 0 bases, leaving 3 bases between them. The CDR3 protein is CASSEAGSYEQYF. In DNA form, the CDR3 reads TGTGCCAGCAGTGAAGCGGGCTCCTACGAGCAGTACTTC.

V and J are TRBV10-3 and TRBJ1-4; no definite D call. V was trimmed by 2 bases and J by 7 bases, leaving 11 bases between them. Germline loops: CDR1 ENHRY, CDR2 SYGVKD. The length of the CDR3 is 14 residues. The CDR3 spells CAISEIGLGEKLFF. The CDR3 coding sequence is TGTGCCATCAGTGAGATCGGGTTGGGTGAAAAACTGTTTTTT.

The DNA for the CDR3 is TGTGCCAGTAGGAAAGGACTAGCGGGGATCAATGAGCAGTTCTTC. Its protein is CASRKGLAGINEQFF. V is TRBV19 and J is TRBJ2-1; TRBD2 agrees at 12 bases. Germline assignment: CDR1 LNHDA and CDR2 SQIVND (reference sequence). The CDR3 loop spans 15 amino acids. V trimming: 6 bases; J trimming: 6 bases; junction bases outside the gene matches: 6.

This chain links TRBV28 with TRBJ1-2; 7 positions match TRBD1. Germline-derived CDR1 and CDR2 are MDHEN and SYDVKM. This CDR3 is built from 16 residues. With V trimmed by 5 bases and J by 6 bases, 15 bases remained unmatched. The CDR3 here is CASSPRGRPRSNGYTF. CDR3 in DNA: TGTGCCAGCAGTCCTAGGGGGCGGCCAAGATCCAATGGCTACACCTTC.

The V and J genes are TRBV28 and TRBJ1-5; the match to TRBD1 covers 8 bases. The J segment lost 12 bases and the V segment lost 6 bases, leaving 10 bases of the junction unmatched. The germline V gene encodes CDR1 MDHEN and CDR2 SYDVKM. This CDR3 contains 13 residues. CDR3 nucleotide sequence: TGTGCCAGCAGCCTCACCCGACAGGGGCGCCAGCATTTT. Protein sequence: CASSLTRQGRQHF.

In DNA, the CDR3 is TGTGCCAGCAGTTCTCCGGGAGCCGGGCCGTACGTCGAGCAGTACTTC. This codes for CASSSPGAGPYVEQYF. V and J are TRBV27 and TRBJ2-7; maybe TRBD2 (6 bases). The CDR3 covers 16 residues. V was pared by 4 bases and J by 6 bases, with 22 bases between. Germline CDR1 is MNHEY and CDR2 is SMNVEV (reference sequence).

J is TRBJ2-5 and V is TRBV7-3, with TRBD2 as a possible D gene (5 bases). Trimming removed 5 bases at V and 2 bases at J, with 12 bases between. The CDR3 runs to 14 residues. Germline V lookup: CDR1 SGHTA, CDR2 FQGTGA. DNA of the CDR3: TGTGCCAGCAGCCAACTAGTACCACAAGAGACCCAGTACTTC. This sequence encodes CASSQLVPQETQYF. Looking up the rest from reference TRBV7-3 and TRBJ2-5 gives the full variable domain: GAGVSQTPSNKVTEKGKYVELRCDPISGHTALYWYRQSLGQGPEFLIYFQGTGAADDSGLPNDRFFAVRPEGSVSTLKIQRTERGDSAVYLCASSQLVPQETQYFGPGTRLLVL.

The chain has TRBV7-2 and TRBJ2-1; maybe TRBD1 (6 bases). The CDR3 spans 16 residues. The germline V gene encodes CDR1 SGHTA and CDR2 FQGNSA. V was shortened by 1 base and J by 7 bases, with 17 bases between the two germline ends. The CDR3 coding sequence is TGTGCCAGCAGCTTAGGTCCAGGGGTAATTTGGAATGAGCAGTTCTTC. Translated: CASSLGPGVIWNEQFF.

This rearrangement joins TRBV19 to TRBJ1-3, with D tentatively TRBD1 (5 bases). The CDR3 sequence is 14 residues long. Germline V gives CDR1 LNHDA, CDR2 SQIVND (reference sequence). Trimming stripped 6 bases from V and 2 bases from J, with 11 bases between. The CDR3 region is CASRYQGAGNTIYF. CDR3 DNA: TGTGCCAGTAGGTACCAGGGAGCTGGAAACACCATATATTTT.

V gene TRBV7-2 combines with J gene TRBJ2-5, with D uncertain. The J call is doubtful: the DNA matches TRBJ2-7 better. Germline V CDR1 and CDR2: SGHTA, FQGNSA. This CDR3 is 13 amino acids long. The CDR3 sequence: CASSLQPAYEQYF. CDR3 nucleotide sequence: TGTGCCAGCAGCTTACAGCCTGCCTACGAGCAGTACTTC.

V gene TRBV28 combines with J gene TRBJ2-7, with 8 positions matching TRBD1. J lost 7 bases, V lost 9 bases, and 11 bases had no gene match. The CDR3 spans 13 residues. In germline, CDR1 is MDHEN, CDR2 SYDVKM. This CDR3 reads CASRPGGAQEQYF. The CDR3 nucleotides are TGTGCCAGTAGACCAGGGGGCGCCCAAGAGCAGTACTTC.